This passage covers 21 T cell receptor beta chains from one sample sequenced in a study of high-grade serous ovarian cancer treatment subgroups. The tumor samples were collected prior to definitive surgery or chemotherapy. Produced via immunoSEQ multiplex PCR; TCRdb's table is partial and in-frame only. The sample records a few thousand clones, more than 70% being singletons. Sequencing input: tumor tissue. The source of these receptors is a human donor with high-grade serous ovarian cancer.

V usage is TRBV15 and J usage is TRBJ1-1; the D is unclear. From germline, CDR1 is LNHNV and CDR2 YYDKDF (reference sequence). Trimming stripped 0 bases from V and 7 bases from J, with 12 bases between. The CDR3 is 14 amino acids. Written as DNA, the CDR3 is TGTGCCACCAGCAGAGAGGGTTTCTATGGTGAAGCTTTCTTT. It is translated as CATSREGFYGEAFF.

This clone was recorded once. This chain connects TRBV19 to TRBJ2-7; D gene unclear. The V gene's germline CDR1 is LNHDA and CDR2 SQIVND (reference sequence). The CDR3 length is 13 residues. V lost 1 base and J lost 1, with 5 bases in between. The CDR3 reads CASSIVPSYEQYF. Here the CDR3 DNA reads TGTGCCAGTAGTATAGTCCCGTCCTACGAGCAGTACTTC. Full variable domain (remainder filled in from reference TRBV19 and TRBJ2-7): DGGITQSPKYLFRKEGQNVTLSCEQNLNHDAMYWYRQDPGQGLRLIYYSQIVNDFQKGDIAEGYSVSREKKESFPLTVTSAQKNPTAFYLCASSIVPSYEQYFGPGTRLTVT.

The chain has TRBV7-9 and TRBJ2-2; D gene ambiguous. CDR1 is SEHNR and CDR2 is FQNEAQ in the germline V gene (reference sequence). The CDR3 is made up of 14 amino acids. The germline V and J ends were trimmed by 1 base and 1 base, with 4 bases remaining between them. The CDR3 loop is CASSLGQNTGELFF. The CDR3 DNA is TGTGCCAGCAGCTTAGGACAGAACACCGGGGAGCTGTTTTTT.

This clone was counted only a few times. The chain joins TRBV5-5 to TRBJ1-5; D gene unclear. The CDR3 spans 13 residues. Germline V gene lookup returns CDR1 SGHKS and CDR2 YYEKEE (reference sequence). The V and J ends lost 4 bases and 6 bases respectively, with 11 bases between them. CDR3 nucleotides: TGTGCCAGCAGCGGGGAACCCGGTCAGCCCCAGCATTTT. Protein: CASSGEPGQPQHF. Full variable domain (rest looked up from reference TRBV5-5 and TRBJ1-5): DAGVTQSPTHLIKTRGQQVTLRCSPISGHKSVSWYQQVLGQGPQFIFQYYEKEERGRGNFPDRFSARQFPNYSSELNVNALLLGDSALYLCASSGEPGQPQHFGDGTRLSIL.

The chain links TRBV4-1 to TRBJ1-2; D perhaps matches TRBD1 (5 bases). CDR1 and CDR2 (germline): MGHRA, YSYEKL. The CDR3 runs 16 residues. The germline V and J ends were trimmed by 0 bases and 0 bases, with 11 bases remaining between them. CDR3 loop: CASSQEAGTANYGYTF. CDR3 coding DNA: TGCGCCAGCAGCCAAGAGGCAGGGACGGCTAACTATGGCTACACCTTC.

This chain connects TRBV5-6 to TRBJ2-7; D is ambiguous. The V gene lost 0 bases and the J gene lost 0 bases, with 4 bases spanning the gap. The CDR3 loop spans 13 amino acids. CDR1 and CDR2 (germline): SGHDT, YYEEEE. This CDR3 is CASSLGISYEQYV. CDR3 in DNA: TGTGCCAGCAGCTTGGGCATCTCCTACGAGCAGTACGTC.

This clone was counted a few times. The V call is TRBV7-9, the J call TRBJ2-3, with TRBD2 as a possible D gene (5 bases). Germline V gene sequence: CDR1 SEHNR, CDR2 FQNEAQ (reference sequence). This CDR3 has 14 residues. The V and J ends lost 5 bases and 6 bases respectively, with 15 bases between them. CDR3 nucleotide sequence: TGTGCCAGCAGCGGAGGTCCTGGTCTCGATACGCAGTATTTT. Residues: CASSGGPGLDTQYF.

J is TRBJ1-5 and V is TRBV7-2; D is undetermined. Germline V gene lookup returns CDR1 SGHTA and CDR2 FQGNSA. This CDR3 is 14 amino acids long. V gave up 9 bases and J gave up 4 bases, with 16 bases separating them. The CDR3 sequence is CASSRPPGNQPQHF. The CDR3 DNA reads as TGTGCCAGTTCTCGACCTCCGGGAAATCAGCCCCAGCATTTT.

The chain links TRBV11-3 to TRBJ2-7, with D unresolved. The CDR3 extends over 13 amino acids. CDR1 and CDR2 from the germline V gene are SGHNT and YENEEA. Trimming shortened V by 0 bases and J by 4 bases, and 7 bases separated the two germline ends. CDR3 coding DNA: TGTGCCAGCAGCTTAGAACGCCTTTACGAGCAGTACTTC. It encodes CASSLERLYEQYF.

V is TRBV9 and J is TRBJ1-1; D is possibly TRBD1 (5 bases). This CDR3 spans 14 amino acids. Germline loops: CDR1 SGDLS, CDR2 YYNGEE. V was shortened by 4 bases and J by 1 base, with 11 bases between the two germline ends. The CDR3 is CASSPGLRNTEAFF. The DNA of the CDR3 is TGTGCCAGCAGCCCGGGACTTAGGAACACTGAAGCTTTCTTT. The variable domain in full, completed from reference TRBV9 and TRBJ1-1, reads DSGVTQTPKHLITATGQRVTLRCSPRSGDLSVYWYQQSLDQGLQFLIQYYNGEERAKGNILERFSAQQFPDLHSELNLSSLELGDSALYFCASSPGLRNTEAFFGQGTRLTVV.

The chain uses TRBV4-3 and TRBJ2-3; 10 bases fit TRBD2. Germline CDR1 is LGHNA and CDR2 is YSLEER. The CDR3 has 16 amino acids. The J segment lost 6 bases and the V segment lost 0 bases, leaving 6 bases of the junction unmatched. The chain's CDR3 is CASSQDGTSAGDTQYF. The CDR3 DNA is TGCGCCAGCAGCCAAGACGGGACTAGCGCTGGGGATACGCAGTATTTT.

The V gene is TRBV7-9, the J gene TRBJ1-6; D remains unclear. CDR3 length: 15 residues. Deletions cut 5 bases from V and 6 bases from J, with 14 bases between. Germline V gives CDR1 SEHNR, CDR2 FQNEAQ (reference sequence). The CDR3 DNA sequence: TGTGCCAGCAGCCCGACAAACCCTGGTAATTCACCCCTCCACTTT. Translating gives CASSPTNPGNSPLHF. Full variable domain (outside the CDR3, taken from reference TRBV7-9 and TRBJ1-6): DTGVSQNPRHKITKRGQNVTFRCDPISEHNRLYWYRQTLGQGPEFLTYFQNEAQLEKSRLLSDRFSAERPKGSFSTLEIQRTEQGDSAMYLCASSPTNPGNSPLHFGNGTRLTVT.

The sample holds one count of this clone. V and J are TRBV4-1 and TRBJ2-3; the D is unclear. The CDR3 spans 10 residues. V was cut by 3 bases and J by 8 bases, with 3 bases left in between. Germline V CDR1 and CDR2: MGHRA, YSYEKL. CDR3 sequence reads: CASSHGTQYF. The CDR3 region has the DNA TGCGCCAGCAGCCACGGTACGCAGTATTTT.

The gene calls are TRBV5-1 and TRBJ2-3; 9 nucleotides line up with TRBD2. With 3 bases clipped from V and 1 base from J, the junction kept 0 bases outside the gene matches. Germline CDR1 reads SGHRS; CDR2 reads YFSETQ. The CDR3 is made up of 14 amino acids. The CDR3 DNA reads as TGCGCCAGCAGCTCTAGCGGGGGCACAGATACGCAGTATTTT. It specifies CASSSSGGTDTQYF. The full variable domain, with the rest looked up from reference TRBV5-1 and TRBJ2-3, is KAGVTQTPRYLIKTRGQQVTLSCSPISGHRSVSWYQQTPGQGLQFLFEYFSETQRNKGNFPGRFSGRQFSNSRSEMNVSTLELGDSALYLCASSSSGGTDTQYFGPGTRLTVL.

The chain has TRBV30 and TRBJ2-7, with 12 positions matching TRBD1. Germline CDR1 GTSNPN, CDR2 SVGIG (reference sequence). The CDR3 loop spans 12 amino acids. The CDR3 DNA follows: TGTGCGTCGGGACAGGGGGCAAACGAGCAGTACTTC. This sequence encodes CASGQGANEQYF.

The chain recombines TRBV10-3 with TRBJ1-4, with 7 bases that match TRBD1. This CDR3 is built from 14 residues. V lost 5 bases, J lost 6 bases, and 6 bases stayed unmatched. CDR1 ENHRY and CDR2 SYGVKD come from the germline V gene. The CDR3 DNA follows: TGTGCCATCAGTTCACAGGGGAGGGATGAAAAACTGTTTTTT. Residues: CAISSQGRDEKLFF.

V and J are TRBV5-5 and TRBJ1-1; D unresolved. CDR1 is SGHKS and CDR2 is YYEKEE in the germline V gene (reference sequence). The V and J ends lost 4 bases and 0 bases respectively, with 7 bases between them. The CDR3 extends over 13 amino acids. CDR3 nucleotide sequence: TGTGCCAGCAGCCCCTATATGAACACTGAAGCTTTCTTT. Protein product: CASSPYMNTEAFF.

The V gene is TRBV9, the J gene TRBJ2-7, with D hard to call. Trimming cost V 4 bases and J 6 bases, with 8 bases left between them. The CDR3 loop spans 11 amino acids. Germline CDR1 reads SGDLS; CDR2 reads YYNGEE. The CDR3 DNA follows: TGTGCCAGCAGCCCGGGTGGCGAGCAGTACTTC. Amino acids: CASSPGGEQYF.

Here the CDR3 DNA reads TGTGCCAGTCGACTAGCGGGAGAGACCCAGTACTTC. Translation gives CASRLAGETQYF. V gene TRBV19 combines with J gene TRBJ2-5; 10 bases are shared with TRBD2. Germline V gene data show CDR1 as LNHDA and CDR2 as SQIVND (reference sequence). The CDR3 totals 12 residues. Trimming removed 8 bases from V and 4 bases from J; junction bases left unmatched: 1. The complete variable domain, with remaining parts taken from reference TRBV19 and TRBJ2-5, reads DGGITQSPKYLFRKEGQNVTLSCEQNLNHDAMYWYRQDPGQGLRLIYYSQIVNDFQKGDIAEGYSVSREKKESFPLTVTSAQKNPTAFYLCASRLAGETQYFGPGTRLLVL.

CDR3 sequence reads: CASSLDRWAEKLFF. The CDR3 DNA follows: TGTGCCAGCAGCTTAGATAGATGGGCTGAAAAACTGTTTTTT. The rearrangement links TRBV11-2 to TRBJ1-4; D remains ambiguous. The CDR3 runs to 14 residues. Trimming pared 0 bases from V and 7 bases from J, leaving 9 bases between. Germline assignment: CDR1 SGHAT and CDR2 FQNNGV.

The chain has TRBV20-1 and TRBJ2-5; D uncertain. In germline, CDR1 is DFQATT, CDR2 SNEGSKA (reference sequence). This CDR3 is built from 11 residues. The germline V and J ends were trimmed by 3 bases and 5 bases, with 7 bases remaining between them. CDR3 sequence reads: CSASTVETQYF. As DNA, the CDR3 is TGCAGTGCTAGCACGGTGGAGACCCAGTACTTC.